These 18 T cell receptor beta chains originate from one sample sequenced in a study of blood T cell repertoires in COVID-19. Profiled with immunoSEQ multiplex PCR; TCRdb holds only in-frame clones, not every one. Among 180,000 or so clones listed, 70% to 90% were seen once. Sequenced sample: peripheral blood. The receptors were gathered from a middle-aged man with active or convalescent COVID-19.

This chain links TRBV18 with TRBJ2-1; D is perhaps TRBD1 (6 bases). The CDR3 extends over 14 amino acids. CDR1 and CDR2 from the germline V gene are KGHSH and LQKENI. V was pared by 6 bases and J by 4 bases, with 13 bases between. The CDR3 DNA is TGTGCCAGCTCCGCGGACAGAAATTACAATGAGCAGTTCTTC. This gives the protein CASSADRNYNEQFF.

This clone was found a few times. J is TRBJ1-1 and V is TRBV28, with no clear D. CDR3 size: 16 residues. CDR1 and CDR2 (germline): MDHEN, SYDVKM. V was trimmed by 2 bases and J by 3 bases, leaving 16 bases between them. The CDR3 here is CASSLAAGESDTEAFF. CDR3 in DNA: TGTGCCAGCAGTTTAGCGGCTGGGGAGTCAGACACTGAAGCTTTCTTT.

The chain has TRBV2 and TRBJ1-3; 11 bases are shared with TRBD1. With 2 bases clipped from V and 3 bases from J, the junction kept 9 bases outside the gene matches. The germline V gene has CDR1 SNHLY and CDR2 FYNNEI. CDR3 length: 18 amino acids. The CDR3 coding sequence is TGTGCCAGCAGTGAACCCCTGGGGACAGGGGGAGGTGGAAACACCATATATTTT. Its translation is CASSEPLGTGGGGNTIYF.

The rearrangement uses TRBV6-2 or TRBV6-3 and TRBJ1-1; D gene unclear. The CDR3 has 15 amino acids. V was trimmed by 0 bases and J by 0 bases, leaving 8 bases between them. CDR1 is MNHEY and CDR2 is SVGEGT in the germline V gene. The CDR3 spells CASSYSKAVNTEAFF. CDR3 bases: TGTGCCAGCAGTTACTCGAAGGCGGTGAACACTGAAGCTTTCTTT.

The chain employs TRBV19 and TRBJ2-5, with 13 bases that match TRBD2. The CDR3 is made up of 17 amino acids. Germline V gene sequence: CDR1 LNHDA, CDR2 SQIVND (reference sequence). After removal of 5 bases from V and 2 bases from J, the junction contained 8 bases not matched to a gene. The CDR3 DNA reads as TGTGCCAGTAGTCCCTCACCGGGACTAGCGGGGCAAGAGACCCAGTACTTC. This encodes CASSPSPGLAGQETQYF.

This rearrangement joins TRBV15 to TRBJ1-6; D gene ambiguous. V dropped 0 bases and J dropped 5 bases, with 5 bases sitting between them. The CDR3 is made up of 14 amino acids. CDR1 is LNHNV and CDR2 is YYDKDF in the germline V gene (reference sequence). Here the CDR3 DNA reads TGTGCCACCAGCAGAGATTCAGATAATTCACCCCTCCACTTT. This encodes CATSRDSDNSPLHF.

The genes are TRBV30 and TRBJ2-5, with D uncertain. The germline CDR1 and CDR2 sequences are GTSNPN and SVGIG (reference sequence). This CDR3 is 14 amino acids long. The germline V and J ends were trimmed by 3 bases and 0 bases, with 11 bases remaining between them. The CDR3 is CAWRVAGNQETQYF. In nucleotides, the CDR3 is TGTGCCTGGAGAGTGGCAGGCAACCAAGAGACCCAGTACTTC.

This chain connects TRBV3-1 (or the pseudogene TRBV3-2) to TRBJ2-1; TRBD2 aligns across 7 bases. V was clipped by 4 bases and J by 3 bases; unmatched bases: 3. CDR3 length equals 14 residues. CDR1 and CDR2 from the germline V gene are LGHDT and YNNKEL (reference sequence). The CDR3 bases are TGTGCCAGCAGCCGGCGCGGGGGCTACAATGAGCAGTTCTTC. Translated, it gives CASSRRGGYNEQFF.

This chain joins TRBV19 and TRBJ1-2, with 7 bases matching TRBD1. CDR3 size: 13 residues. Germline CDR1 LNHDA, CDR2 SQIVND (reference sequence). V was clipped by 9 bases and J by 0 bases; unmatched bases: 4. CDR3 sequence: CASSQGTNYGYTF. CDR3 DNA sequence: TGTGCCAGCTCACAGGGGACTAACTATGGCTACACCTTC.

This chain uses TRBV7-9 with TRBJ1-1; 8 positions match TRBD1. The CDR3 sequence is 16 residues long. The germline gives CDR1 SEHNR, CDR2 FQNEAQ (reference sequence). J lost 4 bases, V lost 1 base, and 8 bases had no gene match. CDR3 loop: CASSLDSTGVGTEAFF. The CDR3 nucleotides read TGTGCCAGCAGCTTAGATTCGACAGGGGTGGGCACTGAAGCTTTCTTT.

The rearrangement links TRBV10-3 to TRBJ2-7; 8 bases are a match to TRBD1. Germline CDR1 reads ENHRY; CDR2 reads SYGVKD. CDR3 length equals 19 residues. V lost 2 bases, J lost 2 bases, and 17 bases stayed unmatched. CDR3 loop: CAISEPPLDWTGNPYEQYF. In DNA, the CDR3 is TGTGCCATCAGTGAGCCCCCACTCGATTGGACAGGGAATCCCTACGAGCAGTACTTC.

The chain employs TRBV9 and TRBJ2-3, with 11 bases lining up with TRBD2. With V trimmed by 7 bases and J by 0 bases, 7 bases remained unmatched. This CDR3 is built from 16 residues. CDR1 is SGDLS, CDR2 YYNGEE, per germline. CDR3 region: CASVRGTSGSTDTQYF. In DNA form, the CDR3 reads TGTGCCAGCGTTAGGGGGACTAGCGGTAGCACAGATACGCAGTATTTT.

The chain joins TRBV14 to TRBJ1-4, with D maybe TRBD1 (6 bases). Germline values: CDR1 SGHDN, CDR2 FVKESK. V was pared by 5 bases and J by 3 bases, with 10 bases between. The length of the CDR3 is 14 residues. The CDR3 DNA sequence: TGTGCCAGCAGCGGGGACATTCCTAATGAAAAACTGTTTTTT. Its protein product is CASSGDIPNEKLFF. The full variable domain, its missing parts supplied by reference TRBV14 and TRBJ1-4, is EAGVTQFPSHSVIEKGQTVTLRCDPISGHDNLYWYRRVMGKEIKFLLHFVKESKQDESGMPNNRFLAERTGGTYSTLKVQPAELEDSGVYFCASSGDIPNEKLFFGSGTQLSVL.

CDR3 loop: CASSHEPGQGKFF. The CDR3 DNA is TGCGCCAGCAGCCATGAACCGGGACAGGGCAAGTTCTTC. The V call is TRBV4-1, the J call TRBJ2-1, with 9 bases matching TRBD1. CDR3 length: 13 amino acids. CDR1 is MGHRA, CDR2 YSYEKL, per germline. With 3 bases clipped from V and 14 bases from J, the junction kept 8 bases outside the gene matches.

The rearrangement uses TRBV6-1 and TRBJ1-2; D is perhaps TRBD1 (6 bases). The CDR3 spans 17 residues. V lost 0 bases and J 8 bases, leaving 22 bases between the germline ends. From germline, CDR1 is MNHNS and CDR2 SASEGT. CDR3 nucleotide sequence: TGTGCCAGCAGTGAAGCGCTCGTGGGGGGGCGTACTAAAGGCTACACCTTC. It codes for CASSEALVGGRTKGYTF.

This clone has only one observation. The chain is built from TRBV9 and TRBJ1-3; 8 bases agree with TRBD1. The CDR3 loop spans 15 amino acids. Germline assignment: CDR1 SGDLS and CDR2 YYNGEE. J was trimmed by 2 bases and V by 3 bases; bases with no gene match: 4. Here the CDR3 reads CASSEDRVPGNTIYF. The CDR3 coding sequence is TGTGCCAGCAGCGAGGACAGGGTGCCTGGAAACACCATATATTTT.

The rearrangement links TRBV30 to TRBJ2-5; 10 positions agree with TRBD2. V gave up 2 bases and J gave up 7 bases; unmatched junction bases: 10. CDR3 length: 15 residues. Looked up from germline, CDR1 is GTSNPN and CDR2 is SVGIG (reference sequence). The CDR3 nucleotides are TGTGCCTGGAGTTCGAGCGGGGGGGTCGTCGGGACCCAGTACTTC. This gives the protein CAWSSSGGVVGTQYF.

This clone came up once. The chain has TRBV7-9 and TRBJ1-5, with D possibly TRBD1 on 5 matching bases. Germline assignment: CDR1 SEHNR and CDR2 FQNEAQ (reference sequence). CDR3 length: 14 residues. V lost 4 bases and J lost 3, with 10 bases in between. The CDR3 DNA reads as TGTGCCAGCAGCTCTTCTGGGGCCAATCAGCCCCAGCATTTT. It yields the protein CASSSSGANQPQHF.